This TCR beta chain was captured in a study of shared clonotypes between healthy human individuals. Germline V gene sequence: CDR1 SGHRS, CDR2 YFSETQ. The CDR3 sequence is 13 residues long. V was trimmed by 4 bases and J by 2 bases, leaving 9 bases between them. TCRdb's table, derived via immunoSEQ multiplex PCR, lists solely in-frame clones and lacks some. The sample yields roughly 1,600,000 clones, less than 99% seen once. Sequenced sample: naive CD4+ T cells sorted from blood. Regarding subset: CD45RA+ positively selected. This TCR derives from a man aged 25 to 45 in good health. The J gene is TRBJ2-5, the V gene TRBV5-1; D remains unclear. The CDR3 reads CASSPRSQETQYF. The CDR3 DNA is TGCGCCAGCAGCCCCCGGTCGCAAGAGACCCAGTACTTC.